This note documents a single TCR beta chain sequence. What it recognizes is unknown. In TCRdb, the 5' RACE reads were re-called with MiXCR into one record per CDR3 protein. The data hold approximately 450,000 distinct CDR3 sequences, with about 18% observed a single time. The data were taken from a study of T-cell memory formation after mild COVID-19. Across the study: Largely, the TCR clusters proved donor specific.

General observations from the study: Pre-infection memory contained some responding clones, which suggested that cross-reactive memory had joined.

The CDR3 is 15 residues long. Trimming at V came to 1 base and at J to 9 bases, leaving 6 bases not matched to a gene. Germline CDR1 and CDR2: LGHNA and YSLEER. The clonotype comes from an adult woman who had mild COVID-19 (a few samples of this study predate the infection). Cell type and time point are not known. The rearrangement joins TRBV4-3 to TRBJ2-1; 10 positions agree with TRBD1. The sample consisted of PBMCs or a T cell subset sorted from them (not recorded which). CDR3 DNA sequence: TGCGCCAGCAGCCAAGGGACAGGGGGATTCGGTGAGCAGTTCTTC. Encoded protein: CASSQGTGGFGEQFF.